This entry lists 24 T cell receptor beta chains sequenced from one sample in a study of T cell responses to AZD1222 COVID-19 vaccine. The data were produced by immunoSEQ multiplex PCR, yet TCRdb's version contains in-frame clones alone and is incomplete. The sample consists of roughly 180,000 clones, 94% of them appearing once. Specimen: peripheral blood, collected 28 days after the second AZD1222 dose. The origin of the receptors is an adult who received the AZD1222 COVID-19 vaccine.

This clone was recorded once. J is TRBJ1-4 and V is TRBV10-3; 7 nucleotides align to TRBD1. V trimming: 3 bases; J trimming: 5 bases; junction bases outside the gene matches: 6. The CDR3 extends over 15 amino acids. Germline values: CDR1 ENHRY, CDR2 SYGVKD. CDR3 nucleotide sequence: TGTGCCATCAGTGATCCGGGACAGAGCAATGAAAAACTGTTTTTT. Translated, it gives CAISDPGQSNEKLFF.

CDR3 nucleotides: TGTGCCAGTAGAACCCGGGCTTCAAATCAGCCCCAGCATTTT. The encoded protein is CASRTRASNQPQHF. The rearrangement uses TRBV19 and TRBJ1-5; no clear D. In germline, CDR1 is LNHDA, CDR2 SQIVND (reference sequence). V shed 6 bases and J shed 4 bases, with 13 bases lying between them. The CDR3 contains 14 residues.

The chain uses TRBV6-1 and TRBJ1-1, with D hard to call. Germline V gene lookup returns CDR1 MNHNS and CDR2 SASEGT. The CDR3 loop spans 13 amino acids. V lost 2 bases to trimming and J lost 8 bases, with 12 bases between them. The CDR3 reads CASSEWFAGEAFF. The CDR3 nucleotides are TGTGCCAGCAGTGAATGGTTTGCAGGAGAAGCTTTCTTT.

The chain carries TRBV6-5 and TRBJ1-1, with 8 bases that match TRBD1. The CDR3 is 13 amino acids. The germline gives CDR1 MNHEY, CDR2 SVGAGI. Trimming removed 2 bases from V and 7 bases from J; junction bases left unmatched: 3. CDR3 residues: CASSYTGTGEAFF. CDR3 nucleotides: TGTGCCAGCAGTTACACCGGGACAGGTGAAGCTTTCTTT.

The table lists this clone with a few counts. V gene TRBV2 combines with J gene TRBJ2-4; D gene unclear. V was clipped by 6 bases and J by 1 base, with 7 bases between them. Germline CDR1 reads SNHLY; CDR2 reads FYNNEI. This CDR3 has 13 residues. The CDR3 sequence is CASSIWAKNIQYF. The CDR3 bases are TGTGCCAGCAGCATTTGGGCCAAAAACATTCAGTACTTC.

The chain has TRBV4-1 and TRBJ2-2; no clear D. The CDR3 runs to 15 residues. In germline, CDR1 is MGHRA, CDR2 YSYEKL. Trimming stripped 1 base from V and 0 bases from J, with 6 bases between. The CDR3 is CASSQVSPNTGELFF. Written as DNA, the CDR3 is TGCGCCAGCAGCCAAGTTTCTCCGAACACCGGGGAGCTGTTTTTT.

The chain carries TRBV9 and TRBJ1-1, with a weak D call TRBD1 (6 bases). CDR3 length: 13 amino acids. Looked up from germline, CDR1 is SGDLS and CDR2 is YYNGEE. V was shortened by 3 bases and J by 4 bases, with 10 bases between the two germline ends. The CDR3 sequence: CASSEGGSTEAFF. CDR3 nucleotides: TGTGCCAGCAGCGAGGGGGGGAGCACTGAAGCTTTCTTT.

The gene calls are TRBV16 and TRBJ1-6, with 10 bases identical to TRBD1. With V trimmed by 4 bases and J by 4 bases, 4 bases remained unmatched. The CDR3 spans 16 residues. Germline V gene lookup returns CDR1 KGHSY and CDR2 FQNENV. In DNA form, the CDR3 reads TGTGCCAGCAGCCCGGGACAGGGGTTTTATAATTCACCCCTCCACTTT. Amino acids: CASSPGQGFYNSPLHF.

The V and J genes are TRBV10-3 and TRBJ1-2; 11 nucleotides agree with TRBD1. V was pared by 6 bases and J by 2 bases, with 2 bases of the junction left unmatched. Germline V gene data show CDR1 as ENHRY and CDR2 as SYGVKD. The CDR3 contains 14 residues. This chain's CDR3 is CAISWDRGNYGYTF. The CDR3 coding sequence is TGTGCCATCAGCTGGGACAGGGGGAACTATGGCTACACCTTC.

J is TRBJ2-7 and V is TRBV6-6, with D maybe TRBD2 (6 bases). V lost 4 bases to trimming and J lost 9 bases, with 22 bases between them. CDR1 and CDR2 (germline): MNHNY, SVGAGI (reference sequence). CDR3 length equals 15 residues. The CDR3 loop is CASSSPEMQLRGQYF. The CDR3 DNA reads TGTGCCAGCAGTTCCCCCGAGATGCAGTTGCGGGGGCAGTACTTC.

The CDR3 coding sequence is TGTGCCAGGTATACAAGCAGGCGGGGGACCTACGAGCAGTACTTC. Protein: CARYTSRRGTYEQYF. The chain joins TRBV7-9 to TRBJ2-7, with TRBD2 identical over 7 bases. This CDR3 spans 15 amino acids. Germline V lookup: CDR1 SEHNR, CDR2 FQNEAQ (reference sequence). Losses at the gene ends were 9 bases for V and 2 bases for J; bases not matched to a gene: 13. The entire variable domain, with the rest obtained from reference TRBV7-9 and TRBJ2-7, is as follows: DTGVSQNPRHKITKRGQNVTFRCDPISEHNRLYWYRQTLGQGPEFLTYFQNEAQLEKSRLLSDRFSAERPKGSFSTLEIQRTEQGDSAMYLCARYTSRRGTYEQYFGPGTRLTVT.

This chain joins TRBV6-5 and TRBJ1-2; D gene ambiguous. The CDR3 extends over 12 amino acids. Trimming took off 6 bases at V and 4 bases at J, with 9 bases between the two ends. Germline assignment: CDR1 MNHEY and CDR2 SVGAGI. The CDR3 region has the DNA TGTGCCAGCAGCCAATGGGGCTATGGCTACACCTTC. Protein product: CASSQWGYGYTF.

The chain combines TRBV5-1 with TRBJ2-7; tentative D call: TRBD2 (6 bases). V shed 8 bases and J shed 5 bases, with 20 bases lying between them. Germline-derived CDR1 and CDR2 are SGHRS and YFSETQ. The CDR3 consists of 14 residues. This CDR3 reads CASSLRGRGDEQYF. CDR3 DNA sequence: TGCGCCAGTTCCCTCAGAGGGCGCGGGGACGAGCAGTACTTC.

The genes are TRBV12-3 or TRBV12-4 and TRBJ1-1; D not resolved. Deletions cut 9 bases from V and 3 bases from J, with 14 bases between. The length of the CDR3 is 13 residues. The CDR3: CASRSGKDTEAFF. The CDR3 nucleotides are TGTGCCAGTAGGTCGGGGAAGGACACTGAAGCTTTCTTT.

The chain is built from TRBV9 and TRBJ2-7, with a tentative D call TRBD2 (6 bases). Germline CDR1 reads SGDLS; CDR2 reads YYNGEE. This CDR3 comprises 14 residues. V shed 0 bases and J shed 2 bases, with 9 bases lying between them. The CDR3 nucleotides are TGTGCCAGCAGCGTAGGTAGCGGAACCTACGAGCAGTACTTC. Encoded protein: CASSVGSGTYEQYF.

The chain joins TRBV27 to TRBJ2-1, with 14 bases matching TRBD2. From germline, CDR1 is MNHEY and CDR2 SMNVEV (reference sequence). The V and J ends lost 5 bases and 15 bases, in that order; junction bases with no gene match: 21. The CDR3 loop spans 18 amino acids. CDR3 region: CASSPMTQTTSGGAYRFF. CDR3 DNA: TGTGCCAGCAGTCCAATGACCCAAACGACTAGCGGGGGGGCGTATCGGTTCTTC.

The V and J genes are TRBV6-1 and TRBJ2-3; D is ambiguous. V lost 5 bases, J lost 10 bases, and 13 bases lay in between. The CDR3 covers 12 residues. Germline V gives CDR1 MNHNS, CDR2 SASEGT. The DNA of the CDR3 is TGTGCCAGCAGTACGATCGTATACCCGCAGTATTTT. Protein sequence: CASSTIVYPQYF.

The CDR3 region is CSGRWDRDNEQFF. The CDR3 DNA sequence: TGCAGCGGCCGCTGGGACAGGGACAATGAGCAGTTCTTC. The chain links TRBV29-1 to TRBJ2-1; 9 bases match TRBD1. This CDR3 spans 13 amino acids. The germline V gene has CDR1 SQVTM and CDR2 ANQGSEA. The ends lost 7 bases at V and 5 bases at J; junction bases unmatched: 6.

The table lists this clone with a count of one. The J gene is TRBJ2-2, the V gene TRBV5-8, with 7 bases fitting TRBD2. The V and J ends lost 1 base and 6 bases, in that order; junction bases with no gene match: 6. CDR3 length: 15 amino acids. Germline-derived CDR1 and CDR2 are SGHTS and YDEGEE. The CDR3 nucleotides are TGTGCCAGCAGCTTGCGCTACCGGGGGGCCGGGGAGCTGTTTTTT. Residues: CASSLRYRGAGELFF.

The chain is built from TRBV18 and TRBJ1-1; D is undetermined. The CDR3 runs 14 residues. The V gene lost 6 bases and the J gene lost 8 bases, with 19 bases spanning the gap. The germline CDR1 and CDR2 sequences are KGHSH and LQKENI. The CDR3 nucleotides read TGTGCCAGCTCTCCCGCTATAGTTGTAGGGGAAGCTTTCTTT. Protein product: CASSPAIVVGEAFF. Full variable domain (remainder filled in from reference TRBV18 and TRBJ1-1): NAGVMQNPRHLVRRRGQEARLRCSPMKGHSHVYWYRQLPEEGLKFMVYLQKENIIDESGMPKERFSAEFPKEGPSILRIQQVVRGDSAAYFCASSPAIVVGEAFFGQGTRLTVV.

V and J are TRBV13 and TRBJ1-1; the D gene is possibly TRBD1 (5 bases). The CDR3 spans 13 residues. CDR1 is PRHDT and CDR2 is FYEKMQ in the germline V gene (reference sequence). Trimming removed 3 bases at V and 6 bases at J, with 11 bases between. CDR3 in amino acids: CASSFDKGPEAFF. DNA for the CDR3: TGTGCCAGCAGCTTCGACAAGGGGCCTGAAGCTTTCTTT.

The V gene is TRBV6-5, the J gene TRBJ2-5, with 10 bases fitting TRBD1. The V and J ends lost 7 bases and 1 base, in that order; junction bases with no gene match: 3. The CDR3 sequence is 14 residues long. Germline V lookup: CDR1 MNHEY, CDR2 SVGAGI. CDR3 loop: CASKGQGSQETQYF. The CDR3 nucleotides read TGTGCCAGCAAGGGACAGGGGTCCCAAGAGACCCAGTACTTC.

V and J are TRBV28 and TRBJ1-5; no reliable D call. CDR1 MDHEN and CDR2 SYDVKM come from the germline V gene. Trimming took 6 bases from V and 0 from J, leaving 12 bases between them. The CDR3 totals 15 residues. CDR3 amino acids: CASRLPLYSNQPQHF. The CDR3 nucleotides read TGTGCCAGCAGATTACCTCTCTATAGCAATCAGCCCCAGCATTTT. Supplemented by reference TRBV28 and TRBJ1-5, the full variable domain reads DVKVTQSSRYLVKRTGEKVFLECVQDMDHENMFWYRQDPGLGLRLIYFSYDVKMKEKGDIPEGYSVSREKKERFSLILESASTNQTSMYLCASRLPLYSNQPQHFGDGTRLSIL.

The rearrangement joins TRBV7-9 to TRBJ1-6; D might be TRBD1 (6 bases). The V gene's germline CDR1 is SEHNR and CDR2 FQNEAQ (reference sequence). Trimming left V 11 bases short and J 6 bases short, with 11 bases between. This CDR3 region has 12 residues. CDR3 loop: CAGGGFNSPLHF. CDR3 in DNA: TGTGCCGGGGGGGGCTTTAATTCACCCCTCCACTTT. The full variable domain, completed using reference TRBV7-9 and TRBJ1-6, is DTGVSQNPRHKITKRGQNVTFRCDPISEHNRLYWYRQTLGQGPEFLTYFQNEAQLEKSRLLSDRFSAERPKGSFSTLEIQRTEQGDSAMYLCAGGGFNSPLHFGNGTRLTVT.